This TCR beta chain stems from a study of human T cells and chemical hapten exposure. This clonotype was observed a few times. Its cognate antigen is unknown. Study-wide points: TCRs exceeding 1 in 1000 frequency stayed unchanged with DPC sensitization.

TCRdb passed the RACE reads through MiXCR, listing each CDR3 protein once. The sample comprises around 130,000 distinct CDR3 sequences, roughly 12% of which are singletons, and approximately 2.5% rests with the top ten. Deletions cut 5 bases from V and 9 bases from J, with 14 bases between. The CDR3 sequence is 14 residues long. The sample's time point: patch test 3, about 24 weeks after DPC sensitization. Sample treatment: therapeutic diphenylcyclopropenone sensitization with weekly scalp DPC. Samples of blood were obtained prior to the application of each patch test. The sample in question was whole blood, obtained in connection with sensitization to the hapten diphenylcyclopropenone (DPC). The receptor comes from a woman between 50 and 59 years old with alopecia areata. Some clones in this sample may be carry-over from other donors' samples. The chain joins TRBV12-3 or TRBV12-4 to TRBJ1-6; D is undetermined. CDR3 residues: CASSLGLGISPLHF. In nucleotides, the CDR3 is TGTGCCAGCAGTCTAGGCCTTGGTATTTCACCCCTCCACTTT.